These 18 T cell receptor beta chains originate from one sample sequenced in a study of tumor-infiltrating lymphocytes in localized non-small cell lung cancer. TCRdb's table, derived via immunoSEQ multiplex PCR, lists solely in-frame clones and lacks some. This table has thousands of clones, around 75% appearing once. What was sequenced was uninvolved lung tissue not adjacent to the tumor. These receptors came from a human donor with non-small cell lung cancer.

In its sample, this clone was seen a few times. V usage is TRBV19 and J usage is TRBJ1-2, with 9 bases matching TRBD1. V shed 6 bases and J 3 bases; nucleotides not matched to a gene: 5. The CDR3 is made up of 14 amino acids. In germline, CDR1 is LNHDA, CDR2 SQIVND (reference sequence). CDR3 bases: TGTGCCAGTAGCCCCCGGGACAGGGACTATGGCTACACCTTC. It codes for CASSPRDRDYGYTF.

The chain couples TRBV5-6 to TRBJ1-2; 9 bases align to TRBD1. The germline CDR1 and CDR2 sequences are SGHDT and YYEEEE. V lost 4 bases to trimming and J lost 4 bases; unmatched junction nucleotides: 5. The CDR3 sequence is 14 residues long. The CDR3 region has the DNA TGTGCCAGCAGCGGCACAGGGGGCGGCTATGGCTACACCTTC. Encoded protein: CASSGTGGGYGYTF. The full variable domain, its missing parts supplied by reference TRBV5-6 and TRBJ1-2, is DAGVTQSPTHLIKTRGQQVTLRCSPKSGHDTVSWYQQALGQGPQFIFQYYEEEERQRGNFPDRFSGHQFPNYSSELNVNALLLGDSALYLCASSGTGGGYGYTFGSGTRLTVV.

J is TRBJ2-7 and V is TRBV5-1; TRBD2 matches 15 bases. V gave up 0 bases and J gave up 1 base; unmatched junction bases: 2. The CDR3 spans 17 residues. Germline V gene data show CDR1 as SGHRS and CDR2 as YFSETQ. The CDR3 sequence: CASSLAGTSGGSYEQYF. As DNA, the CDR3 is TGCGCCAGCAGCTTGGCTGGGACTAGCGGGGGGTCCTACGAGCAGTACTTC. Supplemented by reference TRBV5-1 and TRBJ2-7, the full variable domain reads KAGVTQTPRYLIKTRGQQVTLSCSPISGHRSVSWYQQTPGQGLQFLFEYFSETQRNKGNFPGRFSGRQFSNSRSEMNVSTLELGDSALYLCASSLAGTSGGSYEQYFGPGTRLTVT.

The J gene is TRBJ2-2, the V gene TRBV6-5, with a possible D match to TRBD1 (6 bases). Germline CDR1 is MNHEY and CDR2 is SVGAGI. CDR3 length: 14 amino acids. Trimming took 7 bases from V and 11 from J, leaving 20 bases between them. The CDR3 region is CASTRELDSRELFF. In DNA form, the CDR3 reads TGTGCCAGCACGAGAGAATTGGACAGCCGAGAGCTGTTTTTT.

The chain uses TRBV14 and TRBJ2-1, with 8 bases fitting TRBD2. CDR3 length: 14 residues. Per germline, CDR1 SGHDN and CDR2 FVKESK. The ends lost 0 bases at V and 16 bases at J; junction bases unmatched: 11. The CDR3 nucleotides are TGTGCCAGCAGCCAAGACTGGTTAGCGGGAAAACGATTCTTC. Amino acids: CASSQDWLAGKRFF. The variable domain in full, with the rest retrieved from reference TRBV14 and TRBJ2-1, is EAGVTQFPSHSVIEKGQTVTLRCDPISGHDNLYWYRRVMGKEIKFLLHFVKESKQDESGMPNNRFLAERTGGTYSTLKVQPAELEDSGVYFCASSQDWLAGKRFFGPGTRLTVL.

V and J are TRBV5-4 and TRBJ2-3; TRBD1 matches 10 bases. The CDR3 totals 16 residues. Trimming at V came to 4 bases and at J to 0 bases, leaving 5 bases not matched to a gene. Germline-derived CDR1 and CDR2 are SGHNT and YYREEE (reference sequence). CDR3 loop: CASSLRTGGSTDTQYF. For the CDR3, the DNA is TGTGCCAGCAGCCTCCGGACAGGGGGGAGCACAGATACGCAGTATTTT.

The V call is TRBV7-8, the J call TRBJ2-7; D is perhaps TRBD2 (5 bases). Germline CDR1 SGHVS, CDR2 FQNEAQ. V was trimmed by 0 bases and J by 7 bases, leaving 7 bases between them. The CDR3 is 12 amino acids. CDR3 nucleotide sequence: TGTGCCAGCAGCTTAGCGCGAGGGGAGCAGTACTTC. Protein product: CASSLARGEQYF. Full variable domain (missing parts from reference TRBV7-8 and TRBJ2-7): GAGVSQSPRYKVAKRGQDVALRCDPISGHVSLFWYQQALGQGPEFLTYFQNEAQLDKSGLPSDRFFAERPEGSVSTLKIQRTQQEDSAVYLCASSLARGEQYFGPGTRLTVT.

This sequence joins TRBV29-1 and TRBJ2-2; D gene uncertain. This CDR3 comprises 13 residues. Germline V gene lookup returns CDR1 SQVTM and CDR2 ANQGSEA. The V end was cut by 6 bases, the J end by 4 bases, with 12 bases between. The CDR3 protein is CSVQPFFTGELFF. CDR3 in DNA: TGCAGCGTGCAACCGTTCTTCACCGGGGAGCTGTTTTTT.

This clone occurred once. The J gene is TRBJ1-3, the V gene TRBV28, with D maybe TRBD1 (5 bases). Trimming pared 3 bases from V and 11 bases from J, leaving 11 bases between. This CDR3 spans 12 amino acids. CDR1 MDHEN and CDR2 SYDVKM come from the germline V gene. The CDR3 spells CASSFQGLPIYF. In DNA form, the CDR3 reads TGTGCCAGCAGTTTCCAGGGCCTCCCCATATATTTT.

The rearrangement joins TRBV6-1 to TRBJ2-3; no reliable D call. The V and J ends lost 9 bases and 6 bases respectively, with 13 bases between them. Germline CDR1 is MNHNS and CDR2 is SASEGT. The CDR3 covers 12 residues. CDR3 amino acids: CASGEVMDTQYF. CDR3 DNA: TGTGCCAGTGGCGAGGTGATGGATACGCAGTATTTT.

The V call is TRBV11-2, the J call TRBJ2-2; 13 positions match TRBD2. The germline V gene has CDR1 SGHAT and CDR2 FQNNGV. J gave up 8 bases and V 5 bases, and 5 bases lay outside the gene matches. The CDR3 length is 15 residues. CDR3 loop: CASSQGLAGIGELFF. CDR3 nucleotides: TGTGCCAGCAGCCAGGGACTAGCGGGAATTGGGGAGCTGTTTTTT.

V is TRBV5-1 and J is TRBJ2-2; the D gene is possibly TRBD1 (5 bases). Germline V gene data show CDR1 as SGHRS and CDR2 as YFSETQ. Trimming pared 0 bases from V and 2 bases from J, leaving 17 bases between. The CDR3 runs 18 residues. The CDR3 DNA is TGCGCCAGCAGCTTGGCCAGGGCAGCTCAAACCAACACCGGGGAGCTGTTTTTT. Translated: CASSLARAAQTNTGELFF.

The genes are TRBV7-2 and TRBJ2-7; 9 bases are shared with TRBD1. The junction had 2 bases not matched to a gene; V was cut back by 4 bases and J by 1 base. CDR1 and CDR2 (germline): SGHTA, FQGNSA. The CDR3 is made up of 14 amino acids. CDR3 bases: TGTGCCAGCAGCTCCGACAGGGGGTCCTACGAGCAGTACTTC. Translating it yields CASSSDRGSYEQYF.

This chain connects TRBV11-2 to TRBJ2-7; 7 bases fit TRBD1. This CDR3 is 15 amino acids long. V gave up 3 bases and J gave up 0 bases; unmatched junction bases: 5. CDR1 is SGHAT and CDR2 is FQNNGV in the germline V gene. The CDR3 sequence is CASSFLRDSSYEQYF. The CDR3 nucleotides read TGTGCCAGCAGCTTCCTCCGGGACAGCTCCTACGAGCAGTACTTC.

This chain links TRBV7-2 with TRBJ2-1, with D hard to call. The CDR3 is 12 residues long. V was pared by 6 bases and J by 6 bases, with 9 bases between. Germline loops: CDR1 SGHTA, CDR2 FQGNSA. In DNA, the CDR3 is TGTGCCAGCAGACATAGATCCAATGAGCAGTTCTTC. This encodes CASRHRSNEQFF.

The chain joins TRBV4-2 to TRBJ2-7; unclear D gene. V was shortened by 5 bases and J by 0 bases, with 8 bases between the two germline ends. Per the germline V gene, CDR1 is LGHNA and CDR2 is YNFKEQ. The CDR3 consists of 13 residues. The CDR3 DNA reads as TGTGCCAGCAGCGATAGGAGCTCCTACGAGCAGTACTTC. Amino acid sequence: CASSDRSSYEQYF.

The chain couples TRBV6-6 to TRBJ2-7; D is uncertain. Trimming removed 6 bases from V and 3 bases from J, with 6 bases in between. Germline V gives CDR1 MNHNY, CDR2 SVGAGI (reference sequence). The CDR3 spans 11 residues. The CDR3 sequence is CASRTNYEQYF. The DNA of the CDR3 is TGTGCCAGCAGAACAAACTACGAGCAGTACTTC.

The V and J genes are TRBV5-8 and TRBJ1-5, with TRBD1 matching over 7 bases. The CDR3 is made up of 18 amino acids. The germline CDR1 and CDR2 sequences are SGHTS and YDEGEE. V was pared by 0 bases and J by 0 bases, with 9 bases of the junction left unmatched. CDR3: CASSLVAGGVHSNQPQHF. The CDR3 DNA follows: TGTGCCAGCAGCTTGGTAGCAGGGGGTGTGCATAGCAATCAGCCCCAGCATTTT. The full variable domain, completed using reference TRBV5-8 and TRBJ1-5, is EAGVTQSPTHLIKTRGQQATLRCSPISGHTSVYWYQQALGLGLQFLLWYDEGEERNRGNFPPRFSGRQFPNYSSELNVNALELEDSALYLCASSLVAGGVHSNQPQHFGDGTRLSIL.